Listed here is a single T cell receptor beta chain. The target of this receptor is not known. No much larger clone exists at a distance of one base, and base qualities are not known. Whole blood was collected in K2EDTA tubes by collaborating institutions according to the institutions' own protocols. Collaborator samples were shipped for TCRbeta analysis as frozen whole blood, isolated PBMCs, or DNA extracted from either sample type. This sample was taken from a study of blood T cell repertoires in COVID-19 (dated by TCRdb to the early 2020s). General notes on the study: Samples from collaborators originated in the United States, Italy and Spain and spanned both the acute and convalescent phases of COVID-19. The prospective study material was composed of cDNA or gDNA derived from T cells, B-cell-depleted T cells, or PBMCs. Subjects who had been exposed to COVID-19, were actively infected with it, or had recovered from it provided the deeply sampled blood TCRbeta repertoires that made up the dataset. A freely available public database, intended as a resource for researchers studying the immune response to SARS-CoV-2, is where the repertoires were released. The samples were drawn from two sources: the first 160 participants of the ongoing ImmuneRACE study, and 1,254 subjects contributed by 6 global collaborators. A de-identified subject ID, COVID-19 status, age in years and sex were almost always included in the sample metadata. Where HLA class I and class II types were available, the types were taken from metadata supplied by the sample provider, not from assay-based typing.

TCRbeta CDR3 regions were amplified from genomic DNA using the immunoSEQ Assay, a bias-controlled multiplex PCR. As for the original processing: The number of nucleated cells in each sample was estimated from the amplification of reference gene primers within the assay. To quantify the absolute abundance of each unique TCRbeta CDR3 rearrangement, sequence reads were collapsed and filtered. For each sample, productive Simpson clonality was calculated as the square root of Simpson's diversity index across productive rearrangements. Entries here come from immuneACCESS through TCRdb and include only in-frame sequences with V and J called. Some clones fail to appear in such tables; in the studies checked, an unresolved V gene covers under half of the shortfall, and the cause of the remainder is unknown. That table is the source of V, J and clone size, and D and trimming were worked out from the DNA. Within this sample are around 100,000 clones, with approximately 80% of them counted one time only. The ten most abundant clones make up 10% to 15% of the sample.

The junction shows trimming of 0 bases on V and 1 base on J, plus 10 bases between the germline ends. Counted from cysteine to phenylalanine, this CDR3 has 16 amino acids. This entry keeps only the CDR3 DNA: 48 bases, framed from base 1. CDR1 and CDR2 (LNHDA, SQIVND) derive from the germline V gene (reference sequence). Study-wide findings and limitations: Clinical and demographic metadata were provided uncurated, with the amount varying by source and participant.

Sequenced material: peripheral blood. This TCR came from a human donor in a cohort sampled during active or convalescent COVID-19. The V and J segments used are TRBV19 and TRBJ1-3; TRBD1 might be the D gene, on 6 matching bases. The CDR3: CASSIEAGASGNTIYF. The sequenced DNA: TGTGCCAGTAGTATAGAGGCAGGGGCATCTGGAAACACCATATATTTT.